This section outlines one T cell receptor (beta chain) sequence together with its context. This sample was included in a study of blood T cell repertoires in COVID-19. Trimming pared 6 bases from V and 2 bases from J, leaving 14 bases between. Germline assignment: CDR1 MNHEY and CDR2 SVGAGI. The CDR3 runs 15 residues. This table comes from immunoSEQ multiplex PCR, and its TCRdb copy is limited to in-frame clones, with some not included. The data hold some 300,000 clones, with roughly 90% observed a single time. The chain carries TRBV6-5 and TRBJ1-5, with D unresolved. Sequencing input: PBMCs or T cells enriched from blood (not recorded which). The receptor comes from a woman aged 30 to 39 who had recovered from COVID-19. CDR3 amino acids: CASSPPGGGNQPQHF. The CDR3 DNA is TGTGCCAGCAGCCCCCCCGGTGGTGGCAATCAGCCCCAGCATTTT.